A single sample is the source of the 30 T cell receptor beta chains below, sequenced in a study of T-cell memory formation after mild COVID-19. From the 5' RACE reads, TCRdb called clonotypes with MiXCR, one entry per CDR3 protein. The sample lists hundreds of thousands of distinct CDR3 sequences, over 15% occurring once. Sequencing was performed on PBMCs or a T cell subset sorted from them (not recorded which). The receptors come from an adult woman who had mild COVID-19 (a few samples of this study predate the infection). Cell type and time point are not known.

This clonotype has more than one count but fewer than ten. V is TRBV5-1 and J is TRBJ2-2; possible D gene TRBD1, 6 bases. Deletions cut 4 bases from V and 3 bases from J, with 13 bases between. The CDR3 is made up of 15 amino acids. CDR1 SGHRS and CDR2 YFSETQ come from the germline V gene. The CDR3 loop is CASSGNRVDTGELFF. In nucleotides, the CDR3 is TGCGCCAGCAGCGGGAACAGGGTGGACACCGGGGAGCTGTTTTTT.

The sample holds a few counts of this clonotype. The chain combines TRBV29-1 with TRBJ2-5; D not certain. Trimming took 3 bases from V and 0 from J, leaving 5 bases between them. This CDR3 is 12 amino acids long. Germline lookup yields CDR1 SQVTM and CDR2 ANQGSEA. The DNA for the CDR3 is TGCAGCGTTGACAGAAACCAAGAGACCCAGTACTTC. This gives the protein CSVDRNQETQYF.

The genes are TRBV7-2 and TRBJ2-1; TRBD2 matches at 13 bases. CDR3 size: 17 residues. Germline V lookup: CDR1 SGHTA, CDR2 FQGNSA. V dropped 1 base and J dropped 2; count of bases not matched to a gene: 2. CDR3 nucleotides: TGTGCCAGCAGCTTAGTCGGGACTAGCGGGACCTACAATGAGCAGTTCTTC. Its translation is CASSLVGTSGTYNEQFF.

V gene TRBV7-2 combines with J gene TRBJ2-1; perhaps TRBD1 as D (5 bases). The CDR3 consists of 17 residues. V lost 1 base and J lost 0, with 13 bases in between. From germline, CDR1 is SGHTA and CDR2 FQGNSA. CDR3: CASSLGPQGSSYNEQFF. The CDR3 bases are TGTGCCAGCAGCTTAGGTCCCCAGGGTTCCTCCTACAATGAGCAGTTCTTC.

The chain couples TRBV6-5 to TRBJ1-6; TRBD1 might be the D (5 bases). V lost 5 bases to trimming and J lost 9 bases, with 17 bases between them. Germline V lookup: CDR1 MNHEY, CDR2 SVGAGI. CDR3 length equals 15 residues. CDR3 nucleotides: TGTGCCAGCAGTACGGGACCGGGGGGAAGTTCACCCCTCCACTTT. Amino acid sequence: CASSTGPGGSSPLHF.

V and J are TRBV5-1 and TRBJ1-4; the D is unclear. This CDR3 has 15 residues. The V end was cut by 1 base, the J end by 4 bases, with 11 bases between. Germline CDR1 reads SGHRS; CDR2 reads YFSETQ. This chain's CDR3 is CASSLSTAFNEKLFF. For the CDR3, the DNA is TGCGCCAGCAGCTTGTCAACGGCCTTTAATGAAAAACTGTTTTTT.

This clonotype has a handful of counts. The chain combines TRBV6-5 with TRBJ1-1; 8 bases agree with TRBD1. With 2 bases clipped from V and 5 bases from J, the junction kept 4 bases outside the gene matches. This CDR3 comprises 14 residues. In germline, CDR1 is MNHEY, CDR2 SVGAGI. Here the CDR3 reads CASSYTGGRTEAFF. The DNA for the CDR3 is TGTGCCAGCAGTTACACAGGGGGAAGGACTGAAGCTTTCTTT.

The CDR3 DNA reads TGTGCCAGCGAAGACACAGGGGGCACCGGGGAGCTGTTTTTT. Protein sequence: CASEDTGGTGELFF. The genes are TRBV2 and TRBJ2-2, with 8 bases matching TRBD1. With V trimmed by 8 bases and J by 4 bases, 6 bases remained unmatched. Germline CDR1 is SNHLY and CDR2 is FYNNEI. This CDR3 contains 14 residues.

This clonotype was seen a handful of times. The chain employs TRBV5-1 and TRBJ1-1, with D perhaps TRBD1 (5 bases). The CDR3 sequence is 17 residues long. Germline lookup yields CDR1 SGHRS and CDR2 YFSETQ. Trimming pared 4 bases from V and 1 base from J, leaving 20 bases between. The CDR3 DNA is TGCGCCAGCAGCCCTGACCGGGTGGGGAGGGGGAACACTGAAGCTTTCTTT. Encoded protein: CASSPDRVGRGNTEAFF.

This clonotype was seen once. This chain uses TRBV4-3 with TRBJ1-2; D is unclear. Germline V gene lookup returns CDR1 LGHNA and CDR2 YSLEER. Trimming cost V 0 bases and J 0 bases, with 11 bases left between them. The CDR3 is made up of 16 amino acids. The CDR3 is CASSQDVQRANYGYTF. In DNA, the CDR3 is TGCGCCAGCAGCCAAGATGTGCAGCGAGCTAACTATGGCTACACCTTC.

In its sample, this clonotype was seen a few times. J is TRBJ1-2 and V is TRBV7-6; D is possibly TRBD1 (5 bases). The CDR3 is 16 amino acids. Trimming pared 5 bases from V and 4 bases from J, leaving 20 bases between. CDR1 and CDR2 from the germline V gene are SGHVS and FNYEAQ. CDR3 sequence: CASSPGLTRTLYGYTF. CDR3 nucleotides: TGTGCCAGCAGCCCGGGACTTACACGAACCCTCTATGGCTACACCTTC. Together with reference TRBV7-6 and TRBJ1-2, the CDR3 gives the full variable domain: GAGVSQSPRYKVTKRGQDVALRCDPISGHVSLYWYRQALGQGPEFLTYFNYEAQQDKSGLPNDRFSAERPEGSISTLTIQRTEQRDSAMYRCASSPGLTRTLYGYTFGSGTRLTVV.

The V and J genes are TRBV16 and TRBJ2-1, with 8 positions matching TRBD1. V was pared by 3 bases and J by 5 bases, with 3 bases of the junction left unmatched. Germline loops: CDR1 KGHSY, CDR2 FQNENV. The CDR3 covers 14 residues. The CDR3 region is CASSHLTGDNEQFF. CDR3 nucleotides: TGTGCCAGCAGCCACCTGACAGGGGACAATGAGCAGTTCTTC. Supplemented by reference TRBV16 and TRBJ2-1, the full variable domain reads GEEVAQTPKHLVRGEGQKAKLYCAPIKGHSYVFWYQQVLKNEFKFLISFQNENVFDETGMPKERFSAKCLPNSPCSLEIQATKLEDSAVYFCASSHLTGDNEQFFGPGTRLTVL.

This clonotype was found a few times. The chain links TRBV7-9 to TRBJ1-2; possible D gene TRBD1, 5 bases. CDR3 size: 17 residues. CDR1 is SEHNR, CDR2 FQNEAQ, per germline (reference sequence). V gave up 7 bases and J gave up 2 bases, with 23 bases separating them. The CDR3 DNA reads as TGTGCCAGCACCCCCATAAAGGCAGGGCCCCCGAACTATGGCTACACCTTC. Protein: CASTPIKAGPPNYGYTF.

This clonotype has more than one count but fewer than ten. The chain recombines TRBV4-1 with TRBJ1-6; possibly TRBD1 for D (6 bases). V shed 3 bases and J shed 8 bases, with 20 bases lying between them. Germline CDR1 and CDR2: MGHRA and YSYEKL. The CDR3 has 17 residues. The CDR3 sequence is CASSHTQRGGLDSPLHF. CDR3 bases: TGCGCCAGCAGCCACACCCAGCGCGGGGGCTTGGATTCACCCCTCCACTTT.

This clonotype was counted many times. The chain combines TRBV4-3 with TRBJ2-2, with D perhaps given as TRBD1 or TRBD2 (5 bases each). Germline V CDR1 and CDR2: LGHNA, YSLEER. The ends were cut back, 4 bases at V and 4 bases at J, with 10 bases in the middle. This CDR3 has 14 amino acids. This CDR3 is CASSLVRGTGELFF. The CDR3 bases are TGCGCCAGCAGCCTGGTGAGGGGCACCGGGGAGCTGTTTTTT.

In this sample, this clonotype turned up many times. The gene calls are TRBV5-1 and TRBJ1-1; D is unresolved. Trimming took off 4 bases at V and 0 bases at J, with 7 bases between the two ends. The CDR3 totals 13 residues. Per the germline V gene, CDR1 is SGHRS and CDR2 is YFSETQ. The CDR3 coding sequence is TGCGCCAGCAGCGACACGATGAACACTGAAGCTTTCTTT. It codes for CASSDTMNTEAFF.

This chain links TRBV7-9 with TRBJ2-7; D is undetermined. With 6 bases removed from V and 3 bases from J, the gap between germline ends came to 9 bases. Germline V gene sequence: CDR1 SEHNR, CDR2 FQNEAQ (reference sequence). CDR3 length: 12 amino acids. The CDR3 nucleotides are TGTGCCAGCAGTATCTGGGGCTACGAGCAGTACTTC. Amino acids: CASSIWGYEQYF.

A few counts support this clonotype. The gene calls are TRBV27 and TRBJ2-5, with 7 bases aligning to TRBD1. V was pared by 5 bases and J by 1 base, with 7 bases of the junction left unmatched. This CDR3 has 15 amino acids. The germline V gene has CDR1 MNHEY and CDR2 SMNVEV (reference sequence). As DNA, the CDR3 is TGTGCCAGCAGTCCCCTAGACAGGGCCCAAGAGACCCAGTACTTC. Translated: CASSPLDRAQETQYF.

V usage is TRBV5-1 and J usage is TRBJ2-7; tentative D call: TRBD1 (5 bases). The CDR3 is 13 residues long. V was trimmed by 0 bases and J by 6 bases, leaving 10 bases between them. Germline CDR1 is SGHRS and CDR2 is YFSETQ. The CDR3: CASSLEAGFEQYF. DNA of the CDR3: TGCGCCAGCAGCTTGGAGGCAGGGTTCGAGCAGTACTTC.

A few counts support this clonotype. V gene TRBV5-1 combines with J gene TRBJ1-2, with 7 bases identical to TRBD1. The CDR3 loop spans 15 amino acids. Germline V gene data show CDR1 as SGHRS and CDR2 as YFSETQ. The J segment lost 3 bases and the V segment lost 4 bases, leaving 9 bases of the junction unmatched. The CDR3 DNA follows: TGCGCCAGCAGCCCCGACAGGGCAGACTACTATGGCTACACCTTC. Translating it yields CASSPDRADYYGYTF.

This clonotype was recorded a few times. This sequence joins TRBV6-1 and TRBJ2-7, with 7 bases fitting TRBD1. The V and J ends lost 5 bases and 1 base, in that order; junction bases with no gene match: 11. Germline-derived CDR1 and CDR2 are MNHNS and SASEGT. This CDR3 has 16 amino acids. The CDR3 bases are TGTGCCAGCAGTCAAAGTCCAAGGACAGGATCCTACGAGCAGTACTTC. Translating gives CASSQSPRTGSYEQYF.

This clonotype has a handful of counts. V gene TRBV3-1 combines with J gene TRBJ2-3, with 10 bases that match TRBD2. Trimming took 4 bases from V and 3 from J; bases not matched to a gene: 7. The germline V gene encodes CDR1 LGHDT and CDR2 YNNKEL (reference sequence). This CDR3 is 16 amino acids long. CDR3 sequence (DNA): TGTGCCAGCAGCCTCCCGGGACTAGCGAATACAGATACGCAGTATTTT. Its protein is CASSLPGLANTDTQYF.

Here the CDR3 reads CASSQTARSRTLNNEQFF. The CDR3 nucleotides read TGTGCCAGCAGCCAAACGGCCCGCTCGAGGACACTGAACAATGAGCAGTTCTTC. This chain links TRBV3-1 with TRBJ2-1; weak D call: TRBD1 (5 bases). Trimming took off 2 bases at V and 5 bases at J, with 22 bases between the two ends. CDR1 and CDR2 (germline): LGHDT, YNNKEL (reference sequence). This CDR3 is built from 18 residues.

The chain carries TRBV3-1 and TRBJ2-5; D gene uncertain. The V gene's germline CDR1 is LGHDT and CDR2 YNNKEL (reference sequence). This CDR3 region has 12 residues. V lost 3 bases and J 4 bases, leaving 6 bases between the germline ends. CDR3 sequence: CASSHHIETQYF. CDR3 coding DNA: TGTGCCAGCAGCCACCACATAGAGACCCAGTACTTC.

This clonotype was seen repeatedly, ten times or more. This chain connects TRBV7-2 to TRBJ2-4; D unresolved. The V and J ends lost 3 bases and 8 bases respectively, with 11 bases between them. CDR1 is SGHTA, CDR2 FQGNSA, per germline. The CDR3 is 13 amino acids. The CDR3 loop reads CASSFSGWDIQYF. DNA of the CDR3: TGTGCCAGCAGCTTTTCGGGTTGGGACATTCAGTACTTC. Full variable domain (remainder filled in from reference TRBV7-2 and TRBJ2-4): GAGVSQSPSNKVTEKGKDVELRCDPISGHTALYWYRQSLGQGLEFLIYFQGNSAPDKSGLPSDRFSAERTGGSVSTLTIQRTQQEDSAVYLCASSFSGWDIQYFGAGTRLSVL.

This chain joins TRBV12-3 or TRBV12-4 and TRBJ2-3; weak D call: TRBD1 (6 bases). CDR3 length: 16 amino acids. The ends were cut back, 6 bases at V and 0 bases at J, with 16 bases in the middle. The CDR3 nucleotides are TGTGCCAGCAGGATCGGACAGATATCGAGCACAGATACGCAGTATTTT. It yields the protein CASRIGQISSTDTQYF.

The chain carries TRBV25-1 and TRBJ1-2; D is unclear. The CDR3 spans 13 residues. The ends were cut back, 2 bases at V and 6 bases at J, with 10 bases in the middle. Germline V gene lookup returns CDR1 MGHDK and CDR2 SYGVNS. CDR3 sequence: CASSEPNRDGYTF. For the CDR3, the DNA is TGTGCCAGCAGTGAACCAAACCGAGATGGCTACACCTTC.

Note on this clonotype: Its ends do not fully match the called genes, so a read error is possible. The chain employs TRBV27 and TRBJ2-7; D ambiguous. The germline V gene encodes CDR1 MNHEY and CDR2 SMNVEV (reference sequence). There are 13 residues in the CDR3. The CDR3 coding sequence is TGTTCCAGCAGTCCCTCCGGGCTGAAGGAGCAGTACTTC. This gives the protein CSSSPSGLKEQYF.

The rearrangement links TRBV27 to TRBJ2-7; D gene ambiguous. The CDR3 has 14 amino acids. The V gene's germline CDR1 is MNHEY and CDR2 SMNVEV (reference sequence). Trimming removed 6 bases at V and 3 bases at J, with 15 bases between. CDR3 in amino acids: CASSRQVGDYEQYF. The CDR3, as DNA: TGTGCCAGCAGCCGGCAGGTGGGTGACTACGAGCAGTACTTC.

This clonotype showed up just a few times. The V and J genes are TRBV27 and TRBJ2-2, with D possibly TRBD2 on 7 matching bases. Germline V gives CDR1 MNHEY, CDR2 SMNVEV (reference sequence). The CDR3 extends over 16 amino acids. The ends were cut back, 1 base at V and 0 bases at J, with 9 bases in the middle. The CDR3 DNA reads as TGTGCCAGCAGTTTATGGGGGGGCCCGAACACCGGGGAGCTGTTTTTT. This codes for CASSLWGGPNTGELFF.